This T cell receptor (beta chain) was captured by sequencing in a study of cytomegalovirus exposure and HLA in healthy donors. V was pared by 2 bases and J by 6 bases, with 19 bases between. CDR1 and CDR2 from the germline V gene are LNHDA and SQIVND (reference sequence). The length of the CDR3 is 16 residues. TCRdb keeps only in-frame clones here, not all; method: immunoSEQ multiplex PCR. The table records 150,000 to 200,000 clones, more than 70% of them present only once. The receptor comes from a woman aged 18-30 years in good health and CMV-seronegative. Input material: PBMCs. V gene TRBV19 combines with J gene TRBJ1-2; weak D call: TRBD1 (5 bases). As DNA, the CDR3 is TGTGCCAGTAGTATAATAACAGGTATCGCGCTTGATGGCTACACCTTC. Protein: CASSIITGIALDGYTF.